Presented here are 17 T cell receptor beta chains from one specimen sequenced in a study of T-cell memory formation after mild COVID-19 (dated by TCRdb to the early 2020s). Preparation of the library involved 5' RACE. Sequencing was carried out with an Illumina NovaSeq 6000. Using fastp trimming at Q25 and MiXCR clonotype assembly, TCRdb reanalyzed the public sequencing data and kept in-frame beta chains. Every CDR3 protein is listed once, alongside the most common genes and DNA of its rows. In all, the sample holds about 190,000 distinct CDR3 sequences, and approximately 20% of those were seen once. The ten most abundant clones make up 2.4% of the sample. Sequencing was done on a sample of PBMCs or a T cell subset sorted from them (not recorded which). The receptor set was obtained from an adult woman who had mild COVID-19 (a few samples of this study predate the infection). The sample titles of this study are shuffled in the database, so cell type and time point are left out; the donor was told from shared clones.

This chain uses TRBV12-3 or TRBV12-4 with TRBJ2-3, with 9 bases identical to TRBD2. Losses at the gene ends were 6 bases for V and 7 bases for J; bases not matched to a gene: 14. The CDR3 is 16 amino acids. The CDR3 protein is CASSAGSGGPLHTQYF. CDR3 nucleotides: TGTGCCAGCAGCGCGGGAAGCGGGGGGCCCTTGCATACGCAGTATTTT.

Of note for this clonotype: One end of the junction fails to match germline, which may point to a read error. The genes are TRBV29-1 and TRBJ2-1; 7 bases are a match to TRBD1. This CDR3 is 13 amino acids long. The V gene's germline CDR1 is SQVTM and CDR2 ANQGSEA. CDR3 region: CSVEGDRAELVLF. CDR3 in DNA: TGCAGCGTGGAAGGGGACAGAGCCGAGTTAGTACTCTTC.

This clonotype was seen repeatedly, ten times or more. J is TRBJ1-6 and V is TRBV7-8, with 9 bases that match TRBD1. The V and J ends lost 4 bases and 7 bases, in that order; junction bases with no gene match: 2. The CDR3 spans 14 residues. From germline, CDR1 is SGHVS and CDR2 FQNEAQ. The CDR3 loop reads CASSSGTGNSPLHF. CDR3 DNA sequence: TGTGCCAGCAGCTCGGGGACAGGGAATTCACCCCTCCACTTT.

CDR3 coding DNA: TGTGCCAGCAGCTTAGAACGGTTGAGCGGCGCCTCCTACGAGCAGTACTTC. It is translated as CASSLERLSGASYEQYF. The chain has TRBV11-2 and TRBJ2-7; weak D call: TRBD2 (5 bases). The CDR3 is made up of 17 amino acids. The germline gives CDR1 SGHAT, CDR2 FQNNGV. Trimming shortened V by 0 bases and J by 0 bases, and 15 bases separated the two germline ends.

This clonotype was counted many times. This chain joins TRBV12-3 or TRBV12-4 and TRBJ1-2; 7 nucleotides agree with TRBD1. CDR3 length equals 15 residues. Trimming at V came to 1 base and at J to 8 bases, leaving 10 bases not matched to a gene. The CDR3, as DNA: TGTGCCAGCAGTTTAGATCGACAGGGCTTGTGGGGCTACACCTTC. Its protein product is CASSLDRQGLWGYTF.

The J gene is TRBJ2-4, the V gene TRBV28, with D perhaps TRBD1 or TRBD2 (6 bases each). CDR1 and CDR2 (germline): MDHEN, SYDVKM. V lost 4 bases and J lost 7, with 11 bases in between. The length of the CDR3 is 13 residues. The CDR3 loop is CASSSGGPNIQYF. In nucleotides, the CDR3 is TGTGCCAGCAGTTCCGGGGGCCCCAACATTCAGTACTTC.

This clonotype was observed at least ten times. The chain links TRBV15 to TRBJ2-3; 9 bases match TRBD1. Trimming at V came to 7 bases and at J to 3 bases, leaving 5 bases not matched to a gene. Per the germline V gene, CDR1 is LNHNV and CDR2 is YYDKDF (reference sequence). The CDR3 consists of 14 residues. The CDR3 sequence is CATNLGQGTDTQYF. Here the CDR3 DNA reads TGTGCCACCAACTTAGGACAGGGGACAGATACGCAGTATTTT.

The chain uses TRBV9 and TRBJ2-1; the D is unclear. CDR3 length equals 16 residues. The germline V gene has CDR1 SGDLS and CDR2 YYNGEE. V was shortened by 0 bases and J by 2 bases, with 12 bases between the two germline ends. The CDR3 DNA reads as TGTGCCAGCAGCGTAGCTAAAGGACGCGCCTACAATGAGCAGTTCTTC. As protein: CASSVAKGRAYNEQFF.

The sample holds a few counts of this clonotype. This chain links TRBV4-1 with TRBJ2-2; no clear D. The CDR3 is 15 residues long. The V end was cut by 0 bases, the J end by 6 bases, with 11 bases between. Looked up from germline, CDR1 is MGHRA and CDR2 is YSYEKL. The CDR3 coding sequence is TGCGCCAGCAGCCAAGATTCCGCCAACCCCGGGGAGCTGTTTTTT. It codes for CASSQDSANPGELFF.

This clonotype was observed a few times. The V gene is TRBV6-1, the J gene TRBJ1-5; possible D gene TRBD1, 6 bases. CDR1 MNHNS and CDR2 SASEGT come from the germline V gene. This CDR3 comprises 13 residues. Trimming shortened V by 7 bases and J by 7 bases, and 14 bases separated the two germline ends. The CDR3 DNA reads as TGTGCCAGCAATAACAGGGTTTACCAGCCCCAGCATTTT. This codes for CASNNRVYQPQHF.

This chain uses TRBV6-7 with TRBJ1-5; D possibly corresponds to TRBD1 (5 bases). TRBV6-7 falls under the ORF class, with uncertain function. Trimming took 0 bases from V and 9 from J, leaving 12 bases between them. CDR3 length equals 14 residues. The CDR3 region has the DNA TGTGCCAGCAGTTACTCAAGGGGAGGGACGCCCCAGCATTTT. The encoded protein is CASSYSRGGTPQHF.

This clonotype was observed a handful of times. The rearrangement links TRBV6-5 to TRBJ1-2; no clear D. Germline values: CDR1 MNHEY, CDR2 SVGAGI. V gave up 5 bases and J gave up 0 bases, with 16 bases separating them. The CDR3 extends over 16 amino acids. The CDR3 region has the DNA TGTGCCAGCAGTCGGAAGGGTCGGATAGCTAACTATGGCTACACCTTC. Protein: CASSRKGRIANYGYTF.

This chain uses TRBV4-1 with TRBJ1-1; no definite D call. With 4 bases removed from V and 1 base from J, the gap between germline ends came to 10 bases. This CDR3 is 14 amino acids long. CDR1 MGHRA and CDR2 YSYEKL come from the germline V gene. The CDR3 is CASSRPPGNTEAFF. DNA of the CDR3: TGCGCCAGCAGCCGCCCTCCCGGGAACACTGAAGCTTTCTTT.

The chain couples TRBV5-4 to TRBJ2-5; D perhaps matches TRBD1 (6 bases). The CDR3 length is 13 residues. Germline values: CDR1 SGHNT, CDR2 YYREEE (reference sequence). V was shortened by 6 bases and J by 1 base, with 10 bases between the two germline ends. The CDR3 is CASTRDTQETQYF. The CDR3, as DNA: TGTGCCAGCACCAGGGACACCCAAGAGACCCAGTACTTC. The full variable domain, rest sourced from reference TRBV5-4 and TRBJ2-5, is ETGVTQSPTHLIKTRGQQVTLRCSSQSGHNTVSWYQQALGQGPQFIFQYYREEENGRGNFPPRFSGLQFPNYSSELNVNALELDDSALYLCASTRDTQETQYFGPGTRLLVL.

The rearrangement uses TRBV29-1 and TRBJ1-2; D is uncertain. CDR1 is SQVTM and CDR2 is ANQGSEA in the germline V gene. CDR3 length: 13 amino acids. V dropped 4 bases and J dropped 3 bases, with 12 bases sitting between them. CDR3 nucleotide sequence: TGCAGCGTTGCCAGGCCTAATGACTATGGCTACACCTTC. Amino acids: CSVARPNDYGYTF. Drawing the rest from reference TRBV29-1 and TRBJ1-2, the complete variable domain is SAVISQKPSRDICQRGTSLTIQCQVDSQVTMMFWYRQQPGQSLTLIATANQGSEATYESGFVIDKFPISRPNLTFSTLTVSNMSPEDSSIYLCSVARPNDYGYTFGSGTRLTVV.

This chain connects TRBV20-1 to TRBJ2-3, with TRBD2 matching 7 bases. The V and J ends lost 1 base and 0 bases, in that order; junction bases with no gene match: 7. The germline V gene encodes CDR1 DFQATT and CDR2 SNEGSKA (reference sequence). The CDR3 loop spans 16 amino acids. CDR3 region: CSARGLADLSTDTQYF. As DNA, the CDR3 is TGCAGTGCTAGAGGGCTAGCGGATCTTAGCACAGATACGCAGTATTTT.

This sequence joins TRBV24-1 and TRBJ2-5; tentatively, D is TRBD2 (5 bases). CDR1 is KGHDR, CDR2 SFDVKD, per germline. V dropped 0 bases and J dropped 9 bases, with 13 bases sitting between them. The CDR3 totals 14 residues. Here the CDR3 DNA reads TGTGCCACCAGTGATTTGCGGAGCGGTCGGGCCCAGTACTTC. Translating gives CATSDLRSGRAQYF.